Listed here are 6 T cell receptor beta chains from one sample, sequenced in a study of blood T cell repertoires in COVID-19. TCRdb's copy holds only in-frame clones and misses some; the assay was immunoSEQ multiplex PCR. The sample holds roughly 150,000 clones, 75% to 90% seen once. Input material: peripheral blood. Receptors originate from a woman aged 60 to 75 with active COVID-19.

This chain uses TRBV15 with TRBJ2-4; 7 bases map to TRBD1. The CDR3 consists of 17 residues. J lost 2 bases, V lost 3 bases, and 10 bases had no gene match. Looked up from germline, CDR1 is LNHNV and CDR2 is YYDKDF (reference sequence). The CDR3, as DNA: TGTGCCACCAGCAGTGGCCGACAGGGATGGTCCAAAAACATTCAGTACTTC. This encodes CATSSGRQGWSKNIQYF.

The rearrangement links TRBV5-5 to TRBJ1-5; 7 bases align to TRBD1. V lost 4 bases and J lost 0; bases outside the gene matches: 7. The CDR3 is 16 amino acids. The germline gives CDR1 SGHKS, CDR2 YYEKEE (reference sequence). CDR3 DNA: TGTGCCAGCAGCCAAGGACAGGTCTATAGCAATCAGCCCCAGCATTTT. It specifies CASSQGQVYSNQPQHF.

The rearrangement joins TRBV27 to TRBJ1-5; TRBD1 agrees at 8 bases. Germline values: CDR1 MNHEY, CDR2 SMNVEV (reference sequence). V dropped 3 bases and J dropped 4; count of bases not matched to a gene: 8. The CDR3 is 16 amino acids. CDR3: CASSLMAGQVNQPQHF. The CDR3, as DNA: TGTGCCAGCAGTTTGATGGCGGGACAGGTTAATCAGCCCCAGCATTTT.

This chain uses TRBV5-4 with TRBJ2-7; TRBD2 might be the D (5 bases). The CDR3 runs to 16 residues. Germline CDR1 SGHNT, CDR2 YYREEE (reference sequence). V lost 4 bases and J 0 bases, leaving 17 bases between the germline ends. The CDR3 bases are TGTGCCAGCAGCCTGGCGGCGGGTTCAAGCTCCTACGAGCAGTACTTC. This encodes CASSLAAGSSSYEQYF.

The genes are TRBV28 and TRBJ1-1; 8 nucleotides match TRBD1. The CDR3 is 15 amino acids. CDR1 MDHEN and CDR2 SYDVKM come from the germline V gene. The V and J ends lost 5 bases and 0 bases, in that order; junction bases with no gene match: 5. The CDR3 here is CASSPGTGMNTEAFF. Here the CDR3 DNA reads TGTGCCAGCAGTCCCGGGACAGGAATGAACACTGAAGCTTTCTTT.

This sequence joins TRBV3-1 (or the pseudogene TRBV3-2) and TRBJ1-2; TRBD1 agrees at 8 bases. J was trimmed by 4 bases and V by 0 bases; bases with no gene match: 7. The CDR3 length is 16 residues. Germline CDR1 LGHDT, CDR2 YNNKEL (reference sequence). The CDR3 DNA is TGTGCCAGCAGCCAAGATATCAGGGGGCGAAGCTATGGCTACACCTTC. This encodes CASSQDIRGRSYGYTF.